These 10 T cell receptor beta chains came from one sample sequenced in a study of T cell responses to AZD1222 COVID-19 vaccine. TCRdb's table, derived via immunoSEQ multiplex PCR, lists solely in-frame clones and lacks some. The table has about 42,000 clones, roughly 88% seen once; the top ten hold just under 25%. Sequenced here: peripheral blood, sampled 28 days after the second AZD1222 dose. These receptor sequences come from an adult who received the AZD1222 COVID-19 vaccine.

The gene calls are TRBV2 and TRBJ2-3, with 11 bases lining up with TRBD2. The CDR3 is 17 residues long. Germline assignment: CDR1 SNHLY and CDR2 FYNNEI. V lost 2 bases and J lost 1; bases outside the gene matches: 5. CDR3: CASSELPGLAGTDTQYF. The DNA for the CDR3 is TGTGCCAGCAGTGAACTACCGGGACTAGCGGGCACAGATACGCAGTATTTT.

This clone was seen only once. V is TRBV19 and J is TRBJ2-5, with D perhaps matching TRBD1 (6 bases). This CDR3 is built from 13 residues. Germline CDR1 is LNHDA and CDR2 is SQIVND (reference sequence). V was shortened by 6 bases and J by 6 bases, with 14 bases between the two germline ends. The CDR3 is CASSPPGVKTQYF. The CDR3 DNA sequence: TGTGCCAGTAGCCCTCCAGGGGTGAAGACCCAGTACTTC.

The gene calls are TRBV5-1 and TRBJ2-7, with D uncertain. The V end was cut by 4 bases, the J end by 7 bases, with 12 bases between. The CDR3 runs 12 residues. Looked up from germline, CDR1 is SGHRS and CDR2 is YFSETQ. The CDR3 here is CASSGVSEEQYF. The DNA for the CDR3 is TGCGCCAGCAGCGGGGTTTCAGAAGAGCAGTACTTC.

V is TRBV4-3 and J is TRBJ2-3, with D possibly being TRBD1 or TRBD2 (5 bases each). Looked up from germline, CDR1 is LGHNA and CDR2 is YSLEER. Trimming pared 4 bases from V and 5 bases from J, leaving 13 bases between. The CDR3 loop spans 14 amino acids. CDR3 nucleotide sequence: TGCGCCAGCAGCCGCAACCGGGACCTAGATACGCAGTATTTT. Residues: CASSRNRDLDTQYF.

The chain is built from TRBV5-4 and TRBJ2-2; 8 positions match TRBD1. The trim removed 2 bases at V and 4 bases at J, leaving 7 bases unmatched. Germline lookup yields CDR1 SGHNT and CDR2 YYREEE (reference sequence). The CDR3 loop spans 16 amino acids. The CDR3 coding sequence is TGTGCCAGCAGCTTAAGTCAGGGGGCCGCCACCGGGGAGCTGTTTTTT. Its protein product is CASSLSQGAATGELFF.

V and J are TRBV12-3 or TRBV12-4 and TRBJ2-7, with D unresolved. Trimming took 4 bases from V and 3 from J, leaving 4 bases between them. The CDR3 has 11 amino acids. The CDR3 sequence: CASSSNYEQYF. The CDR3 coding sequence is TGTGCCAGCAGTTCGAACTACGAGCAGTACTTC.

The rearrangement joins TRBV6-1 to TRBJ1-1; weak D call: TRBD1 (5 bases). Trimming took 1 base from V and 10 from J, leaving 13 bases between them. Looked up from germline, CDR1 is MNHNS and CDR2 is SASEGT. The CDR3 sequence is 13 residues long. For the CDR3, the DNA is TGTGCCAGCAGTGAAGTCTCGACCGGGGGAGCTTTCTTT. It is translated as CASSEVSTGGAFF.

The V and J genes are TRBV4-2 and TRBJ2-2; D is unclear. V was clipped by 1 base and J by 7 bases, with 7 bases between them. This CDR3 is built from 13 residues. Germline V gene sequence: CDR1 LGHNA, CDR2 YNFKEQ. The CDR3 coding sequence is TGTGCCAGCAGCCAAGGGGAAGGCGGGGAGCTGTTTTTT. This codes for CASSQGEGGELFF.

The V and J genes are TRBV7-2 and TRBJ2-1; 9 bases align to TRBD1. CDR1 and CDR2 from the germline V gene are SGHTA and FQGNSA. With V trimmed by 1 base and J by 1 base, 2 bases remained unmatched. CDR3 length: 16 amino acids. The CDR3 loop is CASSLEGQGSYNEQFF. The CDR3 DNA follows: TGTGCCAGCAGCTTAGAGGGACAGGGATCCTACAATGAGCAGTTCTTC.

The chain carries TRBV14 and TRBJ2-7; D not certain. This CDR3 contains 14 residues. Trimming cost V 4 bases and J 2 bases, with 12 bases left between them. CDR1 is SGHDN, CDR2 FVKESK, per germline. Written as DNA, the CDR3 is TGTGCCAGCAGCCTCACGACGGGTCCCTACGAGCAGTACTTC. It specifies CASSLTTGPYEQYF.